Listed below are T cell receptor beta chains from one sample, sequenced in a study of graft-versus-host responses after intestinal transplantation. The antigens of these receptors remain unknown. Method: immunoSEQ multiplex PCR; TCRdb's copy keeps in-frame clones and lacks some. Here the sample spans about 120,000 clones, roughly 91% being singletons. This sample comprised unstimulated CD4+ T cells sorted from spleen or lymph node cells, obtained before intestinal transplant. Every receptor here comes from a human donor who received an intestinal transplant. The CDR3 runs from the conserved cysteine through the conserved F or W.

V: TRBV28
CDR3: CASSLQGQSGNQPQHF

V: TRBV29-1
CDR3: CSVEKQGNTEAFF

V: TRBV19
CDR3: CASSRGNTGELFF

V: TRBV2
CDR3: CASRRASTDTQYF

V: TRBV29-1
CDR3: CSVQTGGSEKLFF

V: TRBV7-9
CDR3: CASSRQGVNQPQHF

V: TRBV29-1
CDR3: CSVEGTVTLGAFF

V: TRBV5-1
CDR3: CASSLTGVNTEAFF

V: TRBV9
CDR3: CASSPSAGGGEQYF

V: TRBV2
CDR3: CASMRAENTGELFF

V: TRBV7-9
CDR3: CASSRRGVKTQYF

V: TRBV14
CDR3: CASSQDPVNYGYTF

V: TRBV6-5
CDR3: CASSYSAVLGGYTF

V: TRBV28
CDR3: CASSSRTGDEQYF

V: TRBV19
CDR3: CASSDLGRIVSEAFF

V: TRBV19
CDR3: CASSLLGGQNTEAFF

V: TRBV5-1
CDR3: CASTMTSGSYEQYF

V: TRBV7-2
CDR3: CASSLGGTPRYTF

V: TRBV4-1
CDR3: CASSQAPGPYEQYF

V: TRBV18
CDR3: CASSPPGTGETGTQFF

V: TRBV25-1
CDR3: CASSAWGLAREQYF

V: TRBV7-9
CDR3: CASSLAYRYRPYEQYF

V: TRBV6-5
CDR3: CASSYSPAAGYEQYF

V: TRBV5-4
CDR3: CASSPKGRAAYEQYF

V: TRBV21-1
CDR3: CASSPAGGLAGGGETQYF

V: TRBV19
CDR3: CASSARRDRGPTGANVLTF

V: TRBV6-5
CDR3: CATGRLDTQYF

V: TRBV5-1
CDR3: CASSSGTFYEQYF